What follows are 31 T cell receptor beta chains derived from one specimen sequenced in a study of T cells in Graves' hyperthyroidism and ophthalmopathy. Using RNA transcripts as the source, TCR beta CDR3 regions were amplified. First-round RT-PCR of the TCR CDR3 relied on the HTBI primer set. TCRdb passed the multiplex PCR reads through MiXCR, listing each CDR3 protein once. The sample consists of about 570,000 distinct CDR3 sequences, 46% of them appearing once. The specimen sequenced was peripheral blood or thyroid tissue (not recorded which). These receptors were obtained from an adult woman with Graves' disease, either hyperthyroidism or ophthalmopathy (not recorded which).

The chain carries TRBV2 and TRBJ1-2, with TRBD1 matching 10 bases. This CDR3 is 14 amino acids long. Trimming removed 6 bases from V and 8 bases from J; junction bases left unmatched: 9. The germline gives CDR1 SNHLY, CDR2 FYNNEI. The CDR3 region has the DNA TGTGCCAGCAGGACCTTCGGGACAGGGGACGGCTACACCTTC. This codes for CASRTFGTGDGYTF.

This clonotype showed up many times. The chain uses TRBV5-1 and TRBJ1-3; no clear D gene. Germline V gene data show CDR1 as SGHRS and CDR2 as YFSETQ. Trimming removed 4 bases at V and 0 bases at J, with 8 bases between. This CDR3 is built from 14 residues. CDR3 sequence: CASSPSTSGNTIYF. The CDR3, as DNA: TGCGCCAGCAGCCCCTCCACCTCTGGAAACACCATATATTTT. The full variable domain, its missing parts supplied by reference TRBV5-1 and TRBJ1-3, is KAGVTQTPRYLIKTRGQQVTLSCSPISGHRSVSWYQQTPGQGLQFLFEYFSETQRNKGNFPGRFSGRQFSNSRSEMNVSTLELGDSALYLCASSPSTSGNTIYFGEGSWLTVV.

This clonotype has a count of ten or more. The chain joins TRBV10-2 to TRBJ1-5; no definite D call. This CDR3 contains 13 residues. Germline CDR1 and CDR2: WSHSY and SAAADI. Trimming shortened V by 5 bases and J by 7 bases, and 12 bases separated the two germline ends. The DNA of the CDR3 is TGCGCCAGCAGTTACGGCCAGAACCAGCCCCAGCATTTT. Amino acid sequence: CASSYGQNQPQHF.

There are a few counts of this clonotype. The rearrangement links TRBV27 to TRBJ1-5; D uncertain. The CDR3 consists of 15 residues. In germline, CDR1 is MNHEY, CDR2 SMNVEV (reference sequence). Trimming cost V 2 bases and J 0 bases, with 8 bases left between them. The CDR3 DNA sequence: TGTGCCAGCAGTTTAGGAGGGCATAGCAATCAGCCCCAGCATTTT. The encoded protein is CASSLGGHSNQPQHF.

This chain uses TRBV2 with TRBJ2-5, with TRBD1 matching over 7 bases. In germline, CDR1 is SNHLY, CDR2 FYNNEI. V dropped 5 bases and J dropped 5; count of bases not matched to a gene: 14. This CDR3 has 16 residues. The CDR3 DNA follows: TGTGCCAGCAGTCCCCGAGGGACAGTGTTGCGGGAGACCCAGTACTTC. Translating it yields CASSPRGTVLRETQYF.

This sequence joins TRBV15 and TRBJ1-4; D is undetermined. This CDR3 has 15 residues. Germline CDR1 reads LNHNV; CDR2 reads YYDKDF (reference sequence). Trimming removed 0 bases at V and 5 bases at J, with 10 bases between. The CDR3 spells CATSRDNAANEKLFF. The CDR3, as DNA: TGTGCCACCAGCAGAGATAATGCGGCCAATGAAAAACTGTTTTTT. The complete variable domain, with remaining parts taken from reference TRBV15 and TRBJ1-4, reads DAMVIQNPRYQVTQFGKPVTLSCSQTLNHNVMYWYQQKSSQAPKLLFHYYDKDFNNEADTPDNFQSRRPNTSFCFLDIRSPGLGDTAMYLCATSRDNAANEKLFFGSGTQLSVL.

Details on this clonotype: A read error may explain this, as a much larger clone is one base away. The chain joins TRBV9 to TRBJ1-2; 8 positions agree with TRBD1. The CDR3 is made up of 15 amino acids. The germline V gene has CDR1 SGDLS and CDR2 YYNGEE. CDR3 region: CASSPDPTGDYGCTF. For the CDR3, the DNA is TGTGCCAGCAGCCCCGATCCGACAGGGGACTATGGCTGCACCTTC.

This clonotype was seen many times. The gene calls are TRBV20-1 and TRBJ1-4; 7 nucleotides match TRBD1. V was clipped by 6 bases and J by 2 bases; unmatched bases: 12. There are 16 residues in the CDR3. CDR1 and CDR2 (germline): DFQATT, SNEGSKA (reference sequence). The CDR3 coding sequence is TGCAGTGCCAGGGGGGTAGGGGGGGTGACTAATGAAAAACTGTTTTTT. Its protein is CSARGVGGVTNEKLFF.

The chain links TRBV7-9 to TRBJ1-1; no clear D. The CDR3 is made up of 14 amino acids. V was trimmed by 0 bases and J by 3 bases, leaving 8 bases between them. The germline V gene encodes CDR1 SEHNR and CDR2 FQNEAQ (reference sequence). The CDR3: CASSLAGVDTEAFF. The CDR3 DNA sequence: TGTGCCAGCAGCTTAGCTGGGGTGGACACTGAAGCTTTCTTT.

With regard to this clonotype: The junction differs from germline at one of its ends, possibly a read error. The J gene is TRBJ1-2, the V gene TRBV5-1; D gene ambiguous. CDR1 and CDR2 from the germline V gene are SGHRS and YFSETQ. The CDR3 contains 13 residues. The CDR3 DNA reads TGCGCCAGCAGCCAAGCCGAATTGGGTGGCCACACCTTC. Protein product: CASSQAELGGHTF. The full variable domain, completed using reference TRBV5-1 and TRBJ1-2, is KAGVTQTPRYLIKTRGQQVTLSCSPISGHRSVSWYQQTPGQGLQFLFEYFSETQRNKGNFPGRFSGRQFSNSRSEMNVSTLELGDSALYLCASSQAELGGHTFGSGTRLTVV.

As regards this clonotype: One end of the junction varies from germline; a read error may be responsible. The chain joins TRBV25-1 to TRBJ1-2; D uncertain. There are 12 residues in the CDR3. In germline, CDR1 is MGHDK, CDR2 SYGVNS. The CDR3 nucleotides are TGTGCTAGGCAGATATCTAACTGTGGCTACACCTTC. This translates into CARQISNCGYTF.

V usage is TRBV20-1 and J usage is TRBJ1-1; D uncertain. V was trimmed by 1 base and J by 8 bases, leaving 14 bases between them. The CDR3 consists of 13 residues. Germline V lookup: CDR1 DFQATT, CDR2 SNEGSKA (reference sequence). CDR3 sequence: CSARVNGKTEAFF. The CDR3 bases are TGCAGTGCTAGAGTGAATGGCAAGACGGAAGCTTTCTTT.

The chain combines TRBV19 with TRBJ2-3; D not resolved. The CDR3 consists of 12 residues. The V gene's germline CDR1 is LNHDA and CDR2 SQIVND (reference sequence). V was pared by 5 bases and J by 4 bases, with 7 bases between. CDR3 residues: CASSSSADTQYF. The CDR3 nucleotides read TGTGCCAGTAGTTCTTCGGCAGATACGCAGTATTTT.

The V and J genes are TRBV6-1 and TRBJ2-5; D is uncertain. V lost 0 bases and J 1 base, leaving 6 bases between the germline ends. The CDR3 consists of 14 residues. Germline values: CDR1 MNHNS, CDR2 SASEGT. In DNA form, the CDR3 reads TGTGCCAGCAGTGAAGCCCCGGGCCAAGAGACCCAGTACTTC. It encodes CASSEAPGQETQYF.

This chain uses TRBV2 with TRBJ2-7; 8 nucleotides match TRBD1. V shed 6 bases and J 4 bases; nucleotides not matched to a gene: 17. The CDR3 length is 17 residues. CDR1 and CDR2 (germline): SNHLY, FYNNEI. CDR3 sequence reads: CASRPNLAGTGPYEQYF. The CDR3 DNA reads TGTGCCAGCAGACCTAACTTAGCAGGGACAGGACCGTACGAGCAGTACTTC.

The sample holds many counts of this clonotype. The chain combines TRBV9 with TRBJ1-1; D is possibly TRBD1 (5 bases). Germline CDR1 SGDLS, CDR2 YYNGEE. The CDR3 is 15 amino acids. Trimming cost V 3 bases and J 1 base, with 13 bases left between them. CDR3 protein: CASSASGTANTEAFF. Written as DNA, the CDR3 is TGTGCCAGCAGCGCTAGTGGGACGGCGAACACTGAAGCTTTCTTT.

CDR3 DNA: TGTGCCAGCAGTGAGCTAGGGGAGGTAGGCTACACCTTC. The encoded protein is CASSELGEVGYTF. J is TRBJ1-2 and V is TRBV6-1; D is possibly TRBD1 (5 bases). Between the trimmed V and J ends, which lost 3 bases and 8 bases, there was a span of 13 bases. Germline-derived CDR1 and CDR2 are MNHNS and SASEGT. This CDR3 region has 13 residues.

The CDR3 loop reads CASETEDKEYGYTF. CDR3 coding DNA: TGTGCCAGCGAGACCGAGGATAAGGAATATGGCTACACCTTC. This chain links TRBV5-4 with TRBJ1-2, with no clear D. V was cut by 7 bases and J by 5 bases, with 18 bases left in between. The CDR3 loop spans 14 amino acids. Germline CDR1 and CDR2: SGHNT and YYREEE (reference sequence).

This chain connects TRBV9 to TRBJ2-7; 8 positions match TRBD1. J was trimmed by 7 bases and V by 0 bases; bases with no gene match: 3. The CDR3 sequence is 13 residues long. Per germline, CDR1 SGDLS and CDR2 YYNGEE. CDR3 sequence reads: CASSVGGTGEQYF. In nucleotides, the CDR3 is TGTGCCAGCAGCGTAGGCGGGACAGGTGAGCAGTACTTC.

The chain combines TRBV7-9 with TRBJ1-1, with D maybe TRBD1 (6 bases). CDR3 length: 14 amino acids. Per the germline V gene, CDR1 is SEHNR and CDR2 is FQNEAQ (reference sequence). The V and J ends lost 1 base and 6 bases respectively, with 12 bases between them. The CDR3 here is CASSLVVAGAEAFF. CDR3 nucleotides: TGTGCCAGCAGCTTAGTGGTCGCAGGGGCTGAAGCTTTCTTT.

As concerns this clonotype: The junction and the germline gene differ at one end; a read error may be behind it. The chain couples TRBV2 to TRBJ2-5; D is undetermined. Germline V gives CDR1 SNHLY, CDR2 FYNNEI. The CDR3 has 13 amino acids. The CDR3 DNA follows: TGTGCCACCAGTGATCTATCGGCGGAGACCCAGTACTTC. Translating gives CATSDLSAETQYF.

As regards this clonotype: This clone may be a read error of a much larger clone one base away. CDR3 sequence reads: CASSDVQEYTEAFF. The CDR3 region has the DNA TGTGCCAGCAGTGACGTACAGGAATACACTGAAGCTTTCTTT. V and J are TRBV6-4 and TRBJ1-1; D possibly corresponds to TRBD1 (5 bases). With 2 bases removed from V and 3 bases from J, the gap between germline ends came to 10 bases. In germline, CDR1 is MRHNA, CDR2 SNTAGT. This CDR3 region has 14 residues.

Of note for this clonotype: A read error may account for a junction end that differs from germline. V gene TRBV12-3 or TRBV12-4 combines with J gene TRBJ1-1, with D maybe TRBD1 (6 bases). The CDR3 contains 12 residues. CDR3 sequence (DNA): TGTGTCAGCAGTTTGGGGGCAACTGGAGCTTTCTTT. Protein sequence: CVSSLGATGAFF.

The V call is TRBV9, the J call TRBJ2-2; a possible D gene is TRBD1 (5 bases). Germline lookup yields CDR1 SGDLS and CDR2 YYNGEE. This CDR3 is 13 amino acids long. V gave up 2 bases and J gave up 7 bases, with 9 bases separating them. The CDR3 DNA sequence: TGTGCCAGCAGCGTCTGGGGCATCGGGGAGCTGTTTTTT. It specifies CASSVWGIGELFF.

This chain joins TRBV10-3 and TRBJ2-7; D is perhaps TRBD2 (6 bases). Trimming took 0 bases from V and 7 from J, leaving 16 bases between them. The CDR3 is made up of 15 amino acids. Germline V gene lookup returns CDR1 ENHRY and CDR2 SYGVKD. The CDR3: CAISESLAPTGEQYF. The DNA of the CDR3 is TGTGCCATCAGTGAGTCACTAGCCCCGACCGGGGAGCAGTACTTC.

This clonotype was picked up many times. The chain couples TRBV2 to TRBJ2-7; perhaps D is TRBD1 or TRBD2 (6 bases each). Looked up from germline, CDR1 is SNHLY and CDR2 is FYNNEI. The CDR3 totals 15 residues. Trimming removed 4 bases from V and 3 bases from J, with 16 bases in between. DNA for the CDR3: TGTGCCAGCAGTGTTGGCGGGACAACGAGCTACGAGCAGTACTTC. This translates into CASSVGGTTSYEQYF.

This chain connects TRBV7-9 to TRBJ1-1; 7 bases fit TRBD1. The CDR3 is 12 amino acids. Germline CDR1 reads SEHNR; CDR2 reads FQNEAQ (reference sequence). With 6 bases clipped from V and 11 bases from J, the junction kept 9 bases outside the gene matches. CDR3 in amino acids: CASRQTGSWAFF. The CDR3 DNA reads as TGTGCCAGCAGACAGACAGGGAGTTGGGCTTTCTTT.

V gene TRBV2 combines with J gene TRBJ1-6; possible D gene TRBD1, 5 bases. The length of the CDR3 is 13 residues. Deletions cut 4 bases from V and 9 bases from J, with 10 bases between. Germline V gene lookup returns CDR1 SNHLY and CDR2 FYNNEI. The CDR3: CASSGGGGSPLHF. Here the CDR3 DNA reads TGTGCCAGCAGTGGTGGGGGGGGTTCACCCCTCCACTTT.

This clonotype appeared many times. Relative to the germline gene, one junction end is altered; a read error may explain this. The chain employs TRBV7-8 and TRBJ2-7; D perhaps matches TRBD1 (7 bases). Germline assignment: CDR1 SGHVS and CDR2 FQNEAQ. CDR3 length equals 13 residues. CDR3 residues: CASSPTGRYEQYF. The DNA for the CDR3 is TGCGCCAGCAGCCCGACAGGGAGGTACGAGCAGTACTTC.

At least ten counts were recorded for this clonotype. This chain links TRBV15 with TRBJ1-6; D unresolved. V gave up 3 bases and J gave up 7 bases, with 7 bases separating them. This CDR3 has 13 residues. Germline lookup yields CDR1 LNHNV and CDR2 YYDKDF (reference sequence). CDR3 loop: CATSRVGNSPLHF. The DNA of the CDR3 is TGTGCCACCAGCAGGGTCGGGAATTCACCCCTCCACTTT.

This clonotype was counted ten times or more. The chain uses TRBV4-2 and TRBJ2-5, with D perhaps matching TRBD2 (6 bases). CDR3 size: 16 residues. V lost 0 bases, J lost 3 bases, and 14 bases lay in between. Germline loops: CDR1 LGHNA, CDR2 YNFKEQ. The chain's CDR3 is CASSQDYNGGEETQYF. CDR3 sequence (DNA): TGTGCCAGCAGCCAAGATTATAATGGAGGGGAAGAGACCCAGTACTTC.